Listed below are T cell receptor beta chains from one sample, sequenced in a study of T-cell memory formation after mild COVID-19. TCRdb analysed the 5' RACE reads with MiXCR anew, one entry per CDR3 protein. The repertoire holds about half a million distinct CDR3 sequences, with 15% to 20% as singletons. Sequenced: PBMCs or a T cell subset sorted from them (not recorded which). The receptors come from an adult woman who had mild COVID-19 (a few samples of this study predate the infection). Cell type and time point are not known. Each CDR3 is given with its conserved first and last residue. The D gene is left open where the match is weak. Rows may omit the clone size; those that give it use once, few, many or a size class.

cdr3_nt: TGCGCCAGCAGCTTCGATTCCGCGGGAGTTTTCACCGGGGAGCTGTTTTTT
cdr3_aa: CASSFDSAGVFTGELFF
j_call: TRBJ2-2
v_call: TRBV5-1
clone_size: many
d_call: TRBD2

cdr3_nt: TGTGCCAGTGACCGGATAAGCTTCTACAATGAGCAGTTCTTC
cdr3_aa: CASDRISFYNEQFF
j_call: TRBJ2-1
v_call: TRBV6-1
clone_size: .
d_call: .

cdr3_nt: TGTGCCAGCAGCTTAGCGCAAGGAGGACGTCAGCCCCAGCATTTT
cdr3_aa: CASSLAQGGRQPQHF
j_call: TRBJ1-5
v_call: TRBV7-2
clone_size: .
d_call: .

cdr3_nt: TGCAGTGCGGCCCGGGACAGGGCCCCATTTGCGAACACCGGGGAGCTGTTTTTT
cdr3_aa: CSAARDRAPFANTGELFF
j_call: TRBJ2-2
v_call: TRBV20-1
clone_size: few
d_call: TRBD1

cdr3_nt: TGCAGCGTCAGAAGGAGGAACACCGGGGAGCTGTTTTTT
cdr3_aa: CSVRRRNTGELFF
j_call: TRBJ2-2
v_call: TRBV29-1
clone_size: .
d_call: .

cdr3_nt: TGTGCCAGCAGCTTACGGGGCTCCTACAATGAGCAGTTCTTC
cdr3_aa: CASSLRGSYNEQFF
j_call: TRBJ2-1
v_call: TRBV7-3
clone_size: many
d_call: .

cdr3_nt: TGTGCCACCAGCAGAGAGGCCCTAGCGGGGTTCTATACGCAGTATTTT
cdr3_aa: CATSREALAGFYTQYF
j_call: TRBJ2-3
v_call: TRBV15
clone_size: .
d_call: TRBD2

cdr3_nt: TGCAGTGCGAGATACGGGAGCGACGGTAATCAGCCCCAGCATTTT
cdr3_aa: CSARYGSDGNQPQHF
j_call: TRBJ1-5
v_call: TRBV20-1
clone_size: .
d_call: .

cdr3_nt: TGTGCCAGCAGCCCGGGGGACAGGTTCTACGAGCAGTACTTC
cdr3_aa: CASSPGDRFYEQYF
j_call: TRBJ2-7
v_call: TRBV5-4
clone_size: .
d_call: TRBD1

cdr3_nt: TGCAGCGTTGAAGACCCGGGACCCTCCTACGAGCAGTACTTC
cdr3_aa: CSVEDPGPSYEQYF
j_call: TRBJ2-7
v_call: TRBV29-1
clone_size: few
d_call: .

cdr3_nt: TGTGCCAGCAGTTACTCGACCGGTCATAGCTCCTACGAGCAGTACTTC
cdr3_aa: CASSYSTGHSSYEQYF
j_call: TRBJ2-7
v_call: TRBV6-5
clone_size: few
d_call: .

cdr3_nt: TGTGCCAGCAGTCACTCAGGGGCCCCCAATCAGCCCCAGCATTTT
cdr3_aa: CASSHSGAPNQPQHF
j_call: TRBJ1-5
v_call: TRBV3-1
clone_size: few
d_call: .

cdr3_nt: TGCGCCAGCAGCTTCGACAGGGGAGAGATCTATGGCTACACCTTC
cdr3_aa: CASSFDRGEIYGYTF
j_call: TRBJ1-2
v_call: TRBV5-1
clone_size: many
d_call: TRBD1

cdr3_nt: TGTGCCAGCAGATGGAACACTGAAGCTTTCTTT
cdr3_aa: CASRWNTEAFF
j_call: TRBJ1-1
v_call: TRBV19
clone_size: .
d_call: .

cdr3_nt: TGTGCCACCAGCAGGGAGCTAGCGGGAGTCAACAATGAGCAGTTCTTC
cdr3_aa: CATSRELAGVNNEQFF
j_call: TRBJ2-1
v_call: TRBV15
clone_size: .
d_call: TRBD2

cdr3_nt: TGTGCCAGCAGTGACTTTAGGTACGGACAACGCCATATCTCTGAAGCTTTCTTT
cdr3_aa: CASSDFRYGQRHISEAFF
j_call: TRBJ1-1
v_call: TRBV25-1
clone_size: few
d_call: .

cdr3_nt: TGTGCCAGCAGTTCCGAGCGCACTAGCGGGGGGGCCCCAGGGAATGAGCAGTTCTTC
cdr3_aa: CASSSERTSGGAPGNEQFF
j_call: TRBJ2-1
v_call: TRBV12-3/TRBV12-4
clone_size: .
d_call: TRBD2

cdr3_nt: TGTGCCAGCAGCGTAGGAACCCCACGGGACAGCTACGAGCAGTACTTC
cdr3_aa: CASSVGTPRDSYEQYF
j_call: TRBJ2-7
v_call: TRBV9
clone_size: few
d_call: TRBD1

cdr3_nt: TGTGCCAGCAGCGTAGATTTCGGGACAGGGGTTGGCTACACCTTC
cdr3_aa: CASSVDFGTGVGYTF
j_call: TRBJ1-2
v_call: TRBV9
clone_size: .
d_call: TRBD1

cdr3_nt: TGCGCCAGCAGCCAAGATCCCTCCGCCGTCCAAGAGACCCAGTACTTC
cdr3_aa: CASSQDPSAVQETQYF
j_call: TRBJ2-5
v_call: TRBV4-3
clone_size: few
d_call: .

cdr3_nt: TGCGCCAGCAGCTTGGTACCGGGGGCTGCCTACGAGCAGTACTTC
cdr3_aa: CASSLVPGAAYEQYF
j_call: TRBJ2-7
v_call: TRBV5-1
clone_size: .
d_call: .

cdr3_nt: TGCGCCAGCAGCCAAGATTTGACTGCCCCATGGCTCGGCACAGATACGCAGTATTTT
cdr3_aa: CASSQDLTAPWLGTDTQYF
j_call: TRBJ2-3
v_call: TRBV4-3
clone_size: few
d_call: .

cdr3_nt: TGCAGCGTTGAGGACAGGATTTCCTCTGGGGGCTACACCTTC
cdr3_aa: CSVEDRISSGGYTF
j_call: TRBJ1-2
v_call: TRBV29-1
clone_size: many
d_call: TRBD1

cdr3_nt: TGTGCCAGCTGGGGGACAACCGCGAACACCGGGGAGCTGTTTTTT
cdr3_aa: CASWGTTANTGELFF
j_call: TRBJ2-2
v_call: TRBV6-6
clone_size: .
d_call: .

cdr3_nt: TGCGCCAGCAGCCAAGATCGGGCAGGGGCGAACACCGGGGAGCTGTTTTTT
cdr3_aa: CASSQDRAGANTGELFF
j_call: TRBJ2-2
v_call: TRBV4-3
clone_size: .
d_call: .

cdr3_nt: TGTGCCAGCAACCGGGACAGGGGGACCGGGGAGCTGTTTTTT
cdr3_aa: CASNRDRGTGELFF
j_call: TRBJ2-2
v_call: TRBV2
clone_size: once
d_call: TRBD1

cdr3_nt: TGTGCCACCATGGGGGGTAATACCGGGGAGCTGTTTTTT
cdr3_aa: CATMGGNTGELFF
j_call: TRBJ2-2
v_call: TRBV24-1
clone_size: .
d_call: .

cdr3_nt: TGTGCCAGCAGTTTCGGGCAGGGCTCTGGAAACACCATATATTTT
cdr3_aa: CASSFGQGSGNTIYF
j_call: TRBJ1-3
v_call: TRBV12-3/TRBV12-4
clone_size: .
d_call: .

cdr3_nt: TGTGCCAGCAGCTCACGGGTCTCAAGCACAGATACGCAGTATTTT
cdr3_aa: CASSSRVSSTDTQYF
j_call: TRBJ2-3
v_call: TRBV12-3/TRBV12-4
clone_size: few
d_call: .

cdr3_nt: TGTGCCAGCAGCTTTGTCACAGCTACAGATACGCAGTATTTT
cdr3_aa: CASSFVTATDTQYF
j_call: TRBJ2-3
v_call: TRBV7-2
clone_size: few
d_call: .

cdr3_nt: TGTGCCAGCAGTACACGAAGCGGGAGCACCGACTACGAGCAGTACTTC
cdr3_aa: CASSTRSGSTDYEQYF
j_call: TRBJ2-7
v_call: TRBV12-3/TRBV12-4
clone_size: few
d_call: TRBD2

cdr3_nt: TGTGCCTGGAGTGTATGGCAGGGGCAAGAGGAGCAGTACTTC
cdr3_aa: CAWSVWQGQEEQYF
j_call: TRBJ2-7
v_call: TRBV30
clone_size: few
d_call: .

cdr3_nt: TGTGCCAGCAGCCTCGGTCCGACAGGGGGCCTCTACAATGAGCAGTTCTTC
cdr3_aa: CASSLGPTGGLYNEQFF
j_call: TRBJ2-1
v_call: TRBV7-3
clone_size: few
d_call: TRBD1

cdr3_nt: TGTGCCAGCAGTGATCAAGGGCAGTTCTATGGCTACACCTTC
cdr3_aa: CASSDQGQFYGYTF
j_call: TRBJ1-2
v_call: TRBV6-1
clone_size: .
d_call: .

cdr3_nt: TGCGCCAGCAGCCAACCGGGACAGGGTATCAATGAGCAGTTCTTC
cdr3_aa: CASSQPGQGINEQFF
j_call: TRBJ2-1
v_call: TRBV4-1
clone_size: .
d_call: TRBD1

cdr3_nt: TGCAGTGCACAAGCGGGGCGAACAGGCTACAATGAGCAGTTCTTC
cdr3_aa: CSAQAGRTGYNEQFF
j_call: TRBJ2-1
v_call: TRBV20-1
clone_size: .
d_call: TRBD2

cdr3_nt: TGCGCCAGCAGCCAGGGGGCGGGGGTAATATCTGTAAGTTCACCCCTCCACTTT
cdr3_aa: CASSQGAGVISVSSPLHF
j_call: TRBJ1-6
v_call: TRBV4-3
clone_size: .
d_call: .